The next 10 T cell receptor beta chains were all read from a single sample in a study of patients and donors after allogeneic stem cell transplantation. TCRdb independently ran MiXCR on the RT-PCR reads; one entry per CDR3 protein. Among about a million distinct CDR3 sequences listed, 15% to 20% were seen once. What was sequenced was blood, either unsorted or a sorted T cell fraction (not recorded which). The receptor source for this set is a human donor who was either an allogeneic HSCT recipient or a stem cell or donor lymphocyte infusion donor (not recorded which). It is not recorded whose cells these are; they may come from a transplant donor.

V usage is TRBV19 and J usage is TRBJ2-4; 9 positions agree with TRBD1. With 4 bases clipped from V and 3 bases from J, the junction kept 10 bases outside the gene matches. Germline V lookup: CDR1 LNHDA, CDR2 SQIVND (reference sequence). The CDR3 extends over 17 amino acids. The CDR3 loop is CASSNSGQGGGKNIQYF. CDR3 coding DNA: TGTGCCAGTAGTAACTCGGGACAGGGTGGAGGCAAAAACATTCAGTACTTC.

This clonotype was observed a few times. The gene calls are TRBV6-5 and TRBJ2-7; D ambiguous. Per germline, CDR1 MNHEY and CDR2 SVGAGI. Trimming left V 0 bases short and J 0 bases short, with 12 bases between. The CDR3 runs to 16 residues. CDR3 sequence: CASSYSGRIPSYEQYF. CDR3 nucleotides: TGTGCCAGCAGTTACTCCGGACGCATCCCCTCCTACGAGCAGTACTTC.

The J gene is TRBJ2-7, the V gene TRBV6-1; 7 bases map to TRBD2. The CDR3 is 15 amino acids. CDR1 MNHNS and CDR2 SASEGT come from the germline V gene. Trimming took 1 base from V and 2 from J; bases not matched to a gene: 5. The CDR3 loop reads CASSEEHSGAYEQYF. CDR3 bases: TGTGCCAGCAGTGAAGAGCACAGCGGGGCCTACGAGCAGTACTTC.

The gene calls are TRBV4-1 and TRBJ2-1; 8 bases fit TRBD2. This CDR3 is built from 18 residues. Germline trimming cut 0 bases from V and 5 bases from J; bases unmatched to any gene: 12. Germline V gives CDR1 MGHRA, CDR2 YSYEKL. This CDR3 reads CASSQDEASGYNDNEQFF. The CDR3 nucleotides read TGCGCCAGCAGCCAAGATGAGGCTAGCGGGTACAACGACAATGAGCAGTTCTTC.

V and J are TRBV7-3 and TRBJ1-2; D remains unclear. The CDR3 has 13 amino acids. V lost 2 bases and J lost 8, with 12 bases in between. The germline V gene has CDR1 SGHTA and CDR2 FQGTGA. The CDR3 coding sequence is TGTGCCAGCAGCTTATCGCTGTTTTCCGGCTACACCTTC. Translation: CASSLSLFSGYTF.

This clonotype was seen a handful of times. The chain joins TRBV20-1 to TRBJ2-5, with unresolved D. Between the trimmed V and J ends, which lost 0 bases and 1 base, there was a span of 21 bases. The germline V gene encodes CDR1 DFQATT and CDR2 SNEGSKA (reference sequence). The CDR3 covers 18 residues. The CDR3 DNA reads TGCAGTGCTAGAGATCTTTCGCCAACCCATCCCTCCCAAGAGACCCAGTACTTC. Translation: CSARDLSPTHPSQETQYF.

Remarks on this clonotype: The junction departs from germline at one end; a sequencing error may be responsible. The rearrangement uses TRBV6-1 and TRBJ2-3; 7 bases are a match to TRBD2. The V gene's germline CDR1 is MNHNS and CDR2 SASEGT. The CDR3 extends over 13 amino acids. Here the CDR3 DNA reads TGTGCCAGCACACCAAAACCGGGACTACAAGCCAATTTT. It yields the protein CASTPKPGLQANF.

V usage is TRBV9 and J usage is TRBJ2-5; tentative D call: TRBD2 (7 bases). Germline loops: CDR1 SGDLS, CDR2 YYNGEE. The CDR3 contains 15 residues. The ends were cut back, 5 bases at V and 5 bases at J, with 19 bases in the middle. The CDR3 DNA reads TGTGCCAGCAGTGTGGGGGGGGCCATTTTCGAGACCCAGTACTTC. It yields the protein CASSVGGAIFETQYF. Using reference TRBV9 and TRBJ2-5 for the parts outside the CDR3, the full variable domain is DSGVTQTPKHLITATGQRVTLRCSPRSGDLSVYWYQQSLDQGLQFLIQYYNGEERAKGNILERFSAQQFPDLHSELNLSSLELGDSALYFCASSVGGAIFETQYFGPGTRLLVL.

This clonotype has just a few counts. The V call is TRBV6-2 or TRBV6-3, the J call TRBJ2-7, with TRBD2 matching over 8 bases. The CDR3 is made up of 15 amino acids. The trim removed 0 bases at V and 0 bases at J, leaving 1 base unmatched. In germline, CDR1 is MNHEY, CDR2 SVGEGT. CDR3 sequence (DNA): TGTGCCAGCAGTTACTCTAGCGGGATCTCCTACGAGCAGTACTTC. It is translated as CASSYSSGISYEQYF.

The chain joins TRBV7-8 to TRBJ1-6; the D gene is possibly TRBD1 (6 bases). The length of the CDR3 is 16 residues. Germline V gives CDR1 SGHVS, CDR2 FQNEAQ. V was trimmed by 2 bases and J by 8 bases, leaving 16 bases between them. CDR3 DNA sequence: TGTGCCAGCAGCTTACGATCCGGACAGCTACATTCACCCCTCCACTTT. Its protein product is CASSLRSGQLHSPLHF.